This T cell receptor beta chain derives from a study of siplizumab effects on memory and regulatory T cells (dated by TCRdb to between 2018 and 2020). Regarding the study in general: Across 7 or 8 responder-stimulator pairs, paired mixed lymphocyte reactions were conducted with siplizumab at about 1 ug/mL and without drug. The study looked at the effect of siplizumab, an anti-CD2 antibody, on alloreactive T-cell subsets in allogeneic mixed lymphocyte reactions made from human PBMCs.

The library was prepared using the immunoSEQ multiplex PCR assay. Some 100,000 TCR templates per sample were assayed by the deep sequencing platform. Genomic DNA extracted from sorted T cells was the material used for TCRbeta CDR3 sequencing. The original methods were these. Clonal analysis of TCRbeta CDR3 data was done in the R programming language. Unstimulated samples were compared with post-reaction CFSE-low samples to define alloreactive CD4+ and CD8+ clones. Alloreactive CD4+ clones were assigned to regulatory or non-regulatory origin by matching sequences to sorted unstimulated Treg and non-Treg repertoires. TCRdb stores this immuneACCESS table with in-frame sequences only. Part of the clones is absent; in the studies checked, under half of the shortfall reflects unresolved V genes, and no reason is known for the rest. That table supplies the V and J calls and clone size; D and trimming were determined from the DNA. This sample holds fewer than 20,000 clones; 35% to 60% were observed only once. In total, the top ten clones hold nearly 5% of the sample.

Points the paper makes about the study in general: Because sequences at frequencies below about 10^-5 were poorly captured, only a minor fraction of alloreactive clones could be mapped back to unstimulated subsets. Among mappable alloreactive CD4+ clones, the Treg-derived fraction averaged approximately 69% with siplizumab versus roughly 30% in control reactions. Whether proliferating Tregs from siplizumab cultures actually had suppressive function was not functionally confirmed. Unstimulated naive T cells appeared more diverse than memory T cells, and naive cells seemed to contribute substantially to the alloresponse. Roughly 75-95% of proliferating CD4+ or CD8+ clones could not be assigned a naive or memory phenotype. Siplizumab significantly reduced the cumulative frequency of alloreactive sequences traceable to unstimulated CD4+ memory T cells.

The cysteine opens and the phenylalanine closes a CDR3 of 14 amino acids. Kept here is only the CDR3 DNA, which spans 42 bases and is read in frame from base 1. Reading the germline V gene gives CDR1 SGHVS and CDR2 FNYEAQ. Trimming costs V 1 base and J 3 bases, and their ends lie 7 bases apart. For this clone: This receptor's antigen is unknown. Within one base of it there is no much larger clone, and no base qualities were kept.

Cells in the mixed lymphocyte reaction were cultured together at 37 degrees C for under seven days. After responder PBMCs were labelled with CFSE and stimulator PBMCs with Violet Dye, the two populations were combined at a 1:1 ratio. Sorted unstimulated T cells and proliferating T cells recovered from mixed lymphocyte reactions were subjected to TCRbeta CDR3 sequencing. Fresh whole blood from under 13 HLA-typed healthy donors was used as the source from which PBMCs were isolated. After the mixed lymphocyte reaction, proliferating CFSE-low responder T cells were FACS-sorted for TCR sequencing. Sequencing was performed on CFSE-low (dividing) CD4+ T cells sorted from an allogeneic mixed lymphocyte reaction. This sequence uses TRBV7-6 and TRBJ1-5; no D segment can be confidently identified. This TCR was sampled from a human donor in good health; the cells came from an allogeneic mixed lymphocyte reaction. In nucleotides, the sequence is TGTGCCAGCAGCTTAGAGCCGCTCAATCAGCCCCAGCATTTT. It specifies CASSLEPLNQPQHF.